These 32 T cell receptor beta chains were all obtained from the same sample, sequenced in a study of blood T cell repertoires in COVID-19. Using immunoSEQ multiplex PCR, the repertoire was profiled, and TCRdb retains in-frame clones only, with some absent. The table lists over 200,000 clones, under 90% of them singletons. The sequenced material came from PBMCs or T cells enriched from blood (not recorded which). These receptors came from a man between 60 and 75 years old who had recovered from COVID-19.

The table lists this clone with a count of one. CDR3 region: CASSLTRGVLFF. Here the CDR3 DNA reads TGTGCCAGCAGCTTAACCCGAGGAGTACTGTTTTTT. The chain carries TRBV5-6 and TRBJ1-4; no clear D gene. CDR1 and CDR2 (germline): SGHDT, YYEEEE. Trimming shortened V by 2 bases and J by 13 bases, and 12 bases separated the two germline ends. This CDR3 is built from 12 residues.

CDR3 nucleotides: TGTGCCAGCAGTCCGCCGGGACTGTGGGGTGAAAAACTGTTTTTT. Its translation is CASSPPGLWGEKLFF. This rearrangement joins TRBV27 to TRBJ1-4; weak D call: TRBD1 (5 bases). From germline, CDR1 is MNHEY and CDR2 SMNVEV (reference sequence). V shed 5 bases and J shed 7 bases, with 17 bases lying between them. The CDR3 totals 15 residues. Full variable domain (rest looked up from reference TRBV27 and TRBJ1-4): EAQVTQNPRYLITVTGKKLTVTCSQNMNHEYMSWYRQDPGLGLRQIYYSMNVEVTDKGDVPEGYKVSRKEKRNFPLILESPSPNQTSLYFCASSPPGLWGEKLFFGSGTQLSVL.

This clone came up once. J is TRBJ2-3 and V is TRBV12-5, with 7 bases matching TRBD1. Germline CDR1 reads LGHNT; CDR2 reads FRNRAP. The trim removed 0 bases at V and 0 bases at J, leaving 6 bases unmatched. The CDR3 extends over 17 amino acids. The CDR3 nucleotides are TGTGCTAGTGGTTTGGTCACCAAGACAGGGAGCACAGATACGCAGTATTTT. Its protein is CASGLVTKTGSTDTQYF.

This sequence joins TRBV7-2 and TRBJ2-5; 8 nucleotides match TRBD1. The junction had 5 bases not matched to a gene; V was cut back by 5 bases and J by 6 bases. In germline, CDR1 is SGHTA, CDR2 FQGNSA. There are 13 residues in the CDR3. CDR3 sequence: CASSADRAQTQYF. CDR3 sequence (DNA): TGTGCCAGCAGCGCGGACAGGGCCCAGACCCAGTACTTC.

The chain carries TRBV11-3 and TRBJ1-4, with 11 bases identical to TRBD1. Trimming removed 4 bases from V and 5 bases from J; junction bases left unmatched: 3. The CDR3 contains 15 residues. Germline CDR1 and CDR2: SGHNT and YENEEA. The CDR3 DNA reads TGTGCCAGCAGCTCGGGACAGGGGGAAAATGAAAAACTGTTTTTT. This encodes CASSSGQGENEKLFF. The whole variable domain, remainder taken from reference TRBV11-3 and TRBJ1-4, is EAGVVQSPRYKIIEKKQPVAFWCNPISGHNTLYWYLQNLGQGPELLIRYENEEAVDDSQLPKDRFSAERLKGVDSTLKIQPAELGDSAVYLCASSSGQGENEKLFFGSGTQLSVL.

The V gene is TRBV7-9, the J gene TRBJ1-1; a weak D match, TRBD1 (6 bases). The germline V gene encodes CDR1 SEHNR and CDR2 FQNEAQ (reference sequence). The CDR3 extends over 13 amino acids. The ends were cut back, 3 bases at V and 4 bases at J, with 9 bases in the middle. The CDR3 DNA follows: TGTGCCAGCAGCTTCGGACAGCCCACTGAAGCTTTCTTT. Amino acid sequence: CASSFGQPTEAFF.

This chain links TRBV30 with TRBJ1-6, with TRBD1 identical over 7 bases. After removal of 3 bases from V and 4 bases from J, the junction contained 6 bases not matched to a gene. This CDR3 has 15 amino acids. Germline V gives CDR1 GTSNPN, CDR2 SVGIG (reference sequence). CDR3 sequence reads: CAWSPLTGYNSPLHF. CDR3 nucleotides: TGTGCCTGGAGCCCGTTGACAGGGTATAATTCACCCCTCCACTTT.

The chain uses TRBV15 and TRBJ1-2; D is unresolved. The CDR3 loop spans 14 amino acids. Germline V gene sequence: CDR1 LNHNV, CDR2 YYDKDF (reference sequence). V lost 5 bases and J lost 3, with 13 bases in between. The CDR3 DNA reads TGTGCCACCAGCGGGAGGGCACGGGACTATGGCTACACCTTC. This translates into CATSGRARDYGYTF.

The V gene is TRBV12-5, the J gene TRBJ2-7, with D maybe TRBD1 (5 bases). Germline-derived CDR1 and CDR2 are LGHNT and FRNRAP. V was clipped by 1 base and J by 11 bases, with 9 bases between them. The CDR3 has 11 residues. This CDR3 reads CASGLETDKYF. The CDR3 DNA is TGTGCTAGTGGTTTGGAGACAGATAAGTACTTC.

The chain combines TRBV19 with TRBJ1-5; no reliable D call. The CDR3 sequence is 16 residues long. Trimming cost V 2 bases and J 1 base, with 12 bases left between them. Germline V CDR1 and CDR2: LNHDA, SQIVND (reference sequence). In DNA, the CDR3 is TGTGCCAGTAGTATAAGGGAGGGTGGGAGCAATCAGCCCCAGCATTTT. Protein sequence: CASSIREGGSNQPQHF.

V and J are TRBV3-1 (or the pseudogene TRBV3-2) and TRBJ1-2; TRBD1 aligns across 9 bases. This CDR3 spans 14 amino acids. V trimming: 4 bases; J trimming: 4 bases; junction bases outside the gene matches: 4. Germline V gives CDR1 LGHDT, CDR2 YNNKEL (reference sequence). CDR3 sequence reads: CASSPRDRAYGYTF. The CDR3 DNA follows: TGTGCCAGCAGCCCTCGGGACAGGGCCTATGGCTACACCTTC.

This clone has only one observation. The J gene is TRBJ1-4, the V gene TRBV18; D gene ambiguous. Between the trimmed V and J ends, which lost 1 base and 5 bases, there was a span of 8 bases. The CDR3 covers 14 residues. Germline values: CDR1 KGHSH, CDR2 LQKENI. CDR3 residues: CASSPRAGNEKLFF. CDR3 DNA sequence: TGTGCCAGCTCACCACGCGCAGGAAATGAAAAACTGTTTTTT.

This rearrangement joins TRBV30 to TRBJ2-7; perhaps TRBD1 as D (5 bases). Per the germline V gene, CDR1 is GTSNPN and CDR2 is SVGIG (reference sequence). The CDR3 runs to 12 residues. V lost 5 bases, J lost 7 bases, and 15 bases lay in between. The CDR3 region is CAWAPQGLEQYF. CDR3 bases: TGTGCCTGGGCACCCCAGGGTCTAGAGCAGTACTTC.

The CDR3 DNA reads TGTGCCAGCAGCCGAGCCGGGGGTGATGAGCAGTTCTTC. This encodes CASSRAGGDEQFF. V and J are TRBV5-4 and TRBJ2-1; D perhaps matches TRBD2 (6 bases). The CDR3 extends over 13 amino acids. Trimming took 4 bases from V and 8 from J, leaving 13 bases between them. Looked up from germline, CDR1 is SGHNT and CDR2 is YYREEE (reference sequence).

On this clone: Additional DNA sequences in this sample encode the identical CDR3. The chain links TRBV7-2 to TRBJ1-3; perhaps TRBD1 as D (6 bases). V lost 4 bases and J 7 bases, leaving 23 bases between the germline ends. This CDR3 contains 17 residues. Germline V lookup: CDR1 SGHTA, CDR2 FQGNSA. The CDR3 region has the DNA TGTGCCAGCAGCTCGCCCTCCGGGACGGGAACAGGGAACACCATATATTTT. Residues: CASSSPSGTGTGNTIYF. Supplemented by reference TRBV7-2 and TRBJ1-3, the full variable domain reads GAGVSQSPSNKVTEKGKDVELRCDPISGHTALYWYRQSLGQGLEFLIYFQGNSAPDKSGLPSDRFSAERTGGSVSTLTIQRTQQEDSAVYLCASSSPSGTGTGNTIYFGEGSWLTVV.

This sequence joins TRBV9 and TRBJ2-7; D might be TRBD2 (6 bases). The V and J ends lost 2 bases and 2 bases respectively, with 11 bases between them. Germline V gene lookup returns CDR1 SGDLS and CDR2 YYNGEE. The CDR3 extends over 14 amino acids. CDR3 bases: TGTGCCAGCAGCGTCGGGGGTCAGACCTACGAGCAGTACTTC. Translated: CASSVGGQTYEQYF.

This rearrangement joins TRBV6-5 to TRBJ1-3; D is unclear. Germline lookup yields CDR1 MNHEY and CDR2 SVGAGI. Between the trimmed V and J ends, which lost 8 bases and 3 bases, there was a span of 14 bases. CDR3 length: 14 residues. The CDR3 loop is CASSTVSSGNTIYF. Here the CDR3 DNA reads TGTGCCAGCTCTACAGTAAGCAGTGGAAACACCATATATTTT.

The J gene is TRBJ2-3, the V gene TRBV12-5, with 8 bases aligning to TRBD1. Per the germline V gene, CDR1 is LGHNT and CDR2 is FRNRAP. Losses at the gene ends were 0 bases for V and 4 bases for J; bases not matched to a gene: 9. This CDR3 contains 17 residues. Here the CDR3 reads CASGLVLRDRPPDTQYF. The CDR3 region has the DNA TGTGCTAGTGGTTTGGTCCTACGGGACAGGCCACCAGATACGCAGTATTTT.

J is TRBJ1-2 and V is TRBV27; 10 nucleotides agree with TRBD1. V lost 5 bases to trimming and J lost 13 bases; unmatched junction nucleotides: 13. The CDR3 runs to 14 residues. In germline, CDR1 is MNHEY, CDR2 SMNVEV (reference sequence). CDR3 amino acids: CASSTGQGLSAVTF. The CDR3 coding sequence is TGTGCCAGCAGTACGGGACAGGGGCTGAGTGCGGTCACCTTC.

The V and J genes are TRBV11-3 and TRBJ2-2, with 12 bases matching TRBD2. The CDR3 has 17 residues. J lost 4 bases, V lost 5 bases, and 8 bases had no gene match. CDR1 is SGHNT and CDR2 is YENEEA in the germline V gene. This CDR3 is CASSPSGGASGTGELFF. In DNA form, the CDR3 reads TGTGCCAGCAGCCCTAGCGGGGGGGCCTCTGGCACCGGGGAGCTGTTTTTT.

V usage is TRBV6-5 and J usage is TRBJ1-1, with 7 bases lining up with TRBD1. CDR3 length: 14 amino acids. Germline V gene sequence: CDR1 MNHEY, CDR2 SVGAGI. The ends lost 2 bases at V and 8 bases at J; junction bases unmatched: 8. CDR3 sequence: CASSYLQGVGEAFF. The CDR3 coding sequence is TGTGCCAGCAGTTACCTCCAGGGGGTCGGGGAAGCTTTCTTT.

This sequence joins TRBV7-8 and TRBJ1-6; D remains ambiguous. This CDR3 has 14 amino acids. The germline V gene has CDR1 SGHVS and CDR2 FQNEAQ. V was cut by 1 base and J by 11 bases, with 12 bases left in between. The CDR3 DNA reads as TGTGCCAGCAGCTTAGGGCAGATCGTAACACCCCTCCACTTT. Translation: CASSLGQIVTPLHF.

The chain uses TRBV29-1 and TRBJ1-1; 7 positions agree with TRBD1. CDR3 length: 13 residues. V lost 7 bases, J lost 0 bases, and 5 bases stayed unmatched. Germline CDR1 reads SQVTM; CDR2 reads ANQGSEA. CDR3 nucleotide sequence: TGCAGCGGGGACAGCCTCATGAACACTGAAGCTTTCTTT. It translates to CSGDSLMNTEAFF.

The J gene is TRBJ1-4, the V gene TRBV13; possible D gene TRBD1, 5 bases. CDR1 and CDR2 (germline): PRHDT, FYEKMQ (reference sequence). The CDR3 length is 15 residues. The V end lost 5 bases, the J end lost 3 bases, and 13 bases lay between the germline ends. The CDR3 sequence: CASSRQTGPNEKLFF. As DNA, the CDR3 is TGTGCCAGCAGCAGACAGACTGGACCTAATGAAAAACTGTTTTTT.

Only a few counts were recorded for this clone. The V and J genes are TRBV9 and TRBJ1-6; TRBD1 is a possible D gene (6 bases). In germline, CDR1 is SGDLS, CDR2 YYNGEE. CDR3 size: 14 residues. V was shortened by 2 bases and J by 7 bases, with 10 bases between the two germline ends. The CDR3 reads CASSVGDNNSPLHF. The DNA for the CDR3 is TGTGCCAGCAGCGTTGGGGACAACAATTCACCCCTCCACTTT. Using reference TRBV9 and TRBJ1-6 for the parts outside the CDR3, the full variable domain is DSGVTQTPKHLITATGQRVTLRCSPRSGDLSVYWYQQSLDQGLQFLIQYYNGEERAKGNILERFSAQQFPDLHSELNLSSLELGDSALYFCASSVGDNNSPLHFGNGTRLTVT.

The chain combines TRBV12-3 or TRBV12-4 with TRBJ1-6; D is uncertain. Trimming removed 3 bases at V and 7 bases at J, with 4 bases between. The CDR3 totals 12 residues. CDR3 sequence reads: CASSFQNSPLHF. The DNA of the CDR3 is TGTGCCAGCAGTTTTCAGAATTCACCCCTCCACTTT.

V usage is TRBV7-8 and J usage is TRBJ1-5, with D uncertain. V lost 6 bases and J 6 bases, leaving 12 bases between the germline ends. Per the germline V gene, CDR1 is SGHVS and CDR2 is FQNEAQ. The CDR3 is made up of 13 amino acids. In DNA form, the CDR3 reads TGTGCCAGCAGTCCAACGGTCTTTCAGCCCCAGCATTTT. As protein: CASSPTVFQPQHF. Together with reference TRBV7-8 and TRBJ1-5, the CDR3 gives the full variable domain: GAGVSQSPRYKVAKRGQDVALRCDPISGHVSLFWYQQALGQGPEFLTYFQNEAQLDKSGLPSDRFFAERPEGSVSTLKIQRTQQEDSAVYLCASSPTVFQPQHFGDGTRLSIL.

The CDR3 sequence is CASSQESGAGGPRDTQYF. CDR3 bases: TGTGCCAGCAGCCAAGAGAGCGGAGCGGGGGGGCCGAGAGATACGCAGTATTTT. V gene TRBV4-2 combines with J gene TRBJ2-3; 10 bases match TRBD2. V gave up 0 bases and J gave up 5 bases; unmatched junction bases: 11. This CDR3 is built from 18 residues. The V gene's germline CDR1 is LGHNA and CDR2 YNFKEQ.

This chain uses TRBV18 with TRBJ2-3; 8 nucleotides line up with TRBD2. The germline gives CDR1 KGHSH, CDR2 LQKENI. The junction had 7 bases not matched to a gene; V was cut back by 2 bases and J by 3 bases. The CDR3 spans 16 residues. The CDR3 bases are TGTGCCAGCTCACCAGAGTGGCGGGGGGAAACAGATACGCAGTATTTT. This sequence encodes CASSPEWRGETDTQYF.

The CDR3 DNA reads as TGTGCCAGTAGTACTCTGTACAATGAGCAGTTCTTC. Translation gives CASSTLYNEQFF. The gene calls are TRBV19 and TRBJ2-1; D is ambiguous. The V gene's germline CDR1 is LNHDA and CDR2 SQIVND (reference sequence). V lost 4 bases, J lost 4 bases, and 5 bases lay in between. The CDR3 sequence is 12 residues long.

This chain joins TRBV7-3 and TRBJ2-1; 9 bases are shared with TRBD1. The V gene end was trimmed by 5 bases and the J gene end by 0 bases; junction bases not matched to a gene: 8. Germline V lookup: CDR1 SGHTA, CDR2 FQGTGA. The CDR3 consists of 17 residues. CDR3 sequence reads: CASSPTVGQGSYNEQFF. CDR3 nucleotides: TGTGCCAGCAGCCCCACCGTGGGACAGGGCTCCTACAATGAGCAGTTCTTC.

The chain carries TRBV13 and TRBJ1-1; D not resolved. Germline V CDR1 and CDR2: PRHDT, FYEKMQ (reference sequence). This CDR3 has 15 amino acids. V was clipped by 3 bases and J by 2 bases, with 13 bases between them. CDR3 in DNA: TGTGCCAGCAGCTTTTTCGTGACGGGAAACACTGAAGCTTTCTTT. Amino acid sequence: CASSFFVTGNTEAFF.